This TCR beta chain was recorded in a study of beta chain features in type 1 diabetes. Researchers reported sorting CD4+ naive, central memory, regulatory and stem cell-like memory cells via CD45RO/CCR7/CD25/CD127/CD95/CD27. The sample holds a few counts of this clone. Its specificity is unknown. Every bit of the isolated RNA underwent reverse transcription, so sequencing read expressed TCRB transcripts. The table came from immunoSEQ multiplex PCR; TCRdb's copy has only in-frame clones and leaves some out. The profile covers 120,000 or so clones, with about 18% appearing a single time and around 2.7% taken by the ten largest. The CDR3 covers 14 residues. CDR1 is LNHDA, CDR2 SQIVND, per germline (reference sequence). V shed 5 bases and J shed 6 bases, with 14 bases lying between them. Study observations and caveats: VDJ junctions from patients with type 1 diabetes contained fewer insertions and more deletions. TCRB CDR3s were moderately but significantly shorter in Type 1 diabetes patients in all four CD4+ subsets.

V gene TRBV19 combines with J gene TRBJ1-5, with D perhaps matching TRBD1 (5 bases). Sequencing used central memory CD4+ T cells from blood. The clonotype was recovered from a man aged 18 to 29 with type 1 diabetes. The CDR3 nucleotides are TGTGCCAGTAGTGCCCTCGGGGGAGGTCAGCCCCAGCATTTT. Amino acid sequence: CASSALGGGQPQHF.